The present entry profiles one T cell receptor beta chain with its context. This CDR3 region has 18 residues. From germline, CDR1 is MNHEY and CDR2 SVGEGT. J was trimmed by 5 bases and V by 1 base; bases with no gene match: 11. The entry originates in a study of response to subunit inactivated influenza vaccine. Via MiXCR, TCRdb re-called the RT-PCR reads, giving one row per CDR3 protein. The sample shows approximately 160,000 distinct CDR3 sequences, about 10% of them seen only once. Specimen: CD8+ T cells sorted from PBMCs, collected roughly 24 months after vaccination. The TCR originated in a man aged 50 to 69 who received an inactivated influenza vaccine. The V and J genes are TRBV6-2 or TRBV6-3 and TRBJ2-4, with 10 bases matching TRBD1. DNA of the CDR3: TGTGCCAGCAGTTACTGGGACAGGGGAATCGGGAGCGAAAACATTCAGTACTTC. Protein: CASSYWDRGIGSENIQYF.